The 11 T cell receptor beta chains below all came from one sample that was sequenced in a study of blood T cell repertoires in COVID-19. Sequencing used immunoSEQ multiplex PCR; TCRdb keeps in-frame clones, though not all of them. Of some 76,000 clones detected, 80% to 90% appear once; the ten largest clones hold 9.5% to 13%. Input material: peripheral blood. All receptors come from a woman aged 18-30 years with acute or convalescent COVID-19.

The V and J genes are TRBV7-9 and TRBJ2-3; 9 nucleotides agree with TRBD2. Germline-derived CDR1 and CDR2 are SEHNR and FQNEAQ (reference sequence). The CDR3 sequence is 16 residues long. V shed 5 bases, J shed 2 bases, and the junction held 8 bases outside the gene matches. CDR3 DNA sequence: TGTGCCAGCAGCCCGGGACTAGCCTTTAACACAGATACGCAGTATTTT. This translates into CASSPGLAFNTDTQYF.

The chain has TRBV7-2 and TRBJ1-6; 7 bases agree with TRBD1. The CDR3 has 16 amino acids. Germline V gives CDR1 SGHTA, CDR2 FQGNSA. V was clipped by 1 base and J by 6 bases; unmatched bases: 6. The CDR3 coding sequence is TGTGCCAGCAGCTTAGGATTACAGGGGTTTAATTCACCCCTCCACTTT. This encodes CASSLGLQGFNSPLHF.

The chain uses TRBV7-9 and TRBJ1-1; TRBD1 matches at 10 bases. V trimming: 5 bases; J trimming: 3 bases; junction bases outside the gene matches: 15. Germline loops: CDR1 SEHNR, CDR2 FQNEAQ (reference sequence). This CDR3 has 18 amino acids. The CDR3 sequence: CASSETLGQGLRDTEAFF. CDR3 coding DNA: TGTGCCAGCAGCGAAACCCTGGGACAGGGGCTTCGGGACACTGAAGCTTTCTTT.

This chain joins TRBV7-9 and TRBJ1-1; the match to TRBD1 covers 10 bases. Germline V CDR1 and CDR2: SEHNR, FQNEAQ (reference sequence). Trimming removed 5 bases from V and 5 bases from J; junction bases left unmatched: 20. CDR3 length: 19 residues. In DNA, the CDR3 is TGTGCCAGCAGCCCGCTAGCCATCGACAGGGGGCGGGGGAAAACTGAAGCTTTCTTT. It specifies CASSPLAIDRGRGKTEAFF.

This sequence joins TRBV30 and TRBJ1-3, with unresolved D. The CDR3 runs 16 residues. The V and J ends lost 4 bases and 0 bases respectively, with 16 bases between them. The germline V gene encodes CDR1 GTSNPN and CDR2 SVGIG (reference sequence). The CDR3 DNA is TGTGCCTGGACCCCCAGACTGGTCTCCTCTGGAAACACCATATATTTT. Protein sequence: CAWTPRLVSSGNTIYF.

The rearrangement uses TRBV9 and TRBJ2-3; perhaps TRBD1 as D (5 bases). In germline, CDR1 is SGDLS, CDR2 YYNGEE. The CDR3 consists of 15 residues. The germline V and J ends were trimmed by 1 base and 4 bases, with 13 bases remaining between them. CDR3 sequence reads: CASSVFKAGSDTQYF. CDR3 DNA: TGTGCCAGCAGCGTATTCAAGGCAGGGTCAGATACGCAGTATTTT.

CDR3: CASSPLGRKPQHF. In DNA form, the CDR3 reads TGTGCCAGCAGCCCCCTGGGCAGGAAGCCCCAGCATTTT. This chain uses TRBV27 with TRBJ1-5, with D unresolved. Germline CDR1 is MNHEY and CDR2 is SMNVEV (reference sequence). V lost 6 bases and J lost 8, with 14 bases in between. This CDR3 spans 13 amino acids.

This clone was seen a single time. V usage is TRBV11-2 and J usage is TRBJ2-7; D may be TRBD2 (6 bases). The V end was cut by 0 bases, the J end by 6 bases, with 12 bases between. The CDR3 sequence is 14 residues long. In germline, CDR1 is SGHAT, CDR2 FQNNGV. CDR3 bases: TGTGCCAGCAGCTTAGATCGTGCGGAGGGCGAGCAGTACTTC. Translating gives CASSLDRAEGEQYF. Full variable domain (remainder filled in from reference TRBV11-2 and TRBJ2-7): EAGVAQSPRYKIIEKRQSVAFWCNPISGHATLYWYQQILGQGPKLLIQFQNNGVVDDSQLPKDRFSAERLKGVDSTLKIQPAKLEDSAVYLCASSLDRAEGEQYFGPGTRLTVT.

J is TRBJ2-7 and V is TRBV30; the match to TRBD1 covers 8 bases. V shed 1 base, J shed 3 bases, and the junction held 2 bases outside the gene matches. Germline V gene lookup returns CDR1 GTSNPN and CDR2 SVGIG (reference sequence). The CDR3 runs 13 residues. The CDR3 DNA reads TGTGCCTGGAGTGCGGGACAGGACTACGAGCAGTACTTC. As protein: CAWSAGQDYEQYF.

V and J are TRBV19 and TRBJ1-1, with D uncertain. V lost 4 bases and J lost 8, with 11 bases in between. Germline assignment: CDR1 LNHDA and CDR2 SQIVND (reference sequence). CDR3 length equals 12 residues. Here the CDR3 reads CASSRTQGEAFF. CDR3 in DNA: TGTGCCAGTAGTAGGACTCAAGGCGAAGCTTTCTTT.

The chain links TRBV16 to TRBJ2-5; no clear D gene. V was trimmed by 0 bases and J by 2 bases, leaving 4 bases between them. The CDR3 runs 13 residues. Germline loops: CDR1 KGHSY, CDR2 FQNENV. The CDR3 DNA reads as TGTGCCAGCAGCCAATCCAGTCAAGAGACCCAGTACTTC. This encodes CASSQSSQETQYF.